These 20 T cell receptor beta chains were sequenced from one sample in a study of blood T cell repertoires in COVID-19. Profiled with immunoSEQ multiplex PCR; TCRdb holds only in-frame clones, not every one. In the table there are approximately 190,000 clones, approximately 84% of which are singletons. Material for sequencing was peripheral blood. These receptors were collected from a human donor with acute or convalescent COVID-19. The donor label of this sample is uncertain.

The rearrangement uses TRBV6-4 and TRBJ2-1; D perhaps matches TRBD1 (5 bases). This CDR3 is 13 amino acids long. In germline, CDR1 is MRHNA, CDR2 SNTAGT. The V gene lost 9 bases and the J gene lost 4 bases, with 13 bases spanning the gap. The CDR3 sequence: CARKGLPYNEQFF. The CDR3 DNA sequence: TGTGCCAGAAAGGGGCTACCATACAATGAGCAGTTCTTC.

The chain combines TRBV9 with TRBJ1-1, with D unclear. The V end was cut by 0 bases, the J end by 5 bases, with 8 bases between. The CDR3 covers 13 residues. Germline CDR1 and CDR2: SGDLS and YYNGEE. DNA for the CDR3: TGTGCCAGCAGCGTAGTCCCAGGAACTGAAGCTTTCTTT. Residues: CASSVVPGTEAFF.

The V and J genes are TRBV27 and TRBJ1-1, with TRBD1 matching 11 bases. Germline V lookup: CDR1 MNHEY, CDR2 SMNVEV (reference sequence). The CDR3 spans 15 residues. V shed 6 bases, J shed 1 base, and the junction held 4 bases outside the gene matches. CDR3 in amino acids: CASSRTGGPNTEAFF. For the CDR3, the DNA is TGTGCCAGCAGCCGGACAGGGGGCCCGAACACTGAAGCTTTCTTT.

This clone showed up just once. The gene calls are TRBV6-2 or TRBV6-3 and TRBJ2-1, with TRBD1 matching 9 bases. After removal of 6 bases from V and 1 base from J, the junction contained 7 bases not matched to a gene. The CDR3 is 16 amino acids. CDR1 is MNHEY and CDR2 is SVGEGT in the germline V gene. This CDR3 reads CASSHRDRVSYNEQFF. The CDR3 DNA follows: TGTGCCAGCAGCCACAGGGACAGGGTGTCCTACAATGAGCAGTTCTTC.

The chain employs TRBV18 and TRBJ2-7; D gene unclear. CDR1 is KGHSH and CDR2 is LQKENI in the germline V gene. Between the trimmed V and J ends, which lost 1 base and 2 bases, there was a span of 9 bases. This CDR3 contains 14 residues. Written as DNA, the CDR3 is TGTGCCAGCTCACCACAGGAGAGAACCTACGAGCAGTACTTC. The encoded protein is CASSPQERTYEQYF.

This chain joins TRBV6-5 and TRBJ2-7, with D possibly matching TRBD2 (7 bases). The CDR3 loop spans 15 amino acids. Germline V lookup: CDR1 MNHEY, CDR2 SVGAGI. V dropped 2 bases and J dropped 1 base, with 12 bases sitting between them. The CDR3 loop is CASSYRGAPSYEQYF. The CDR3 DNA is TGTGCCAGCAGTTACCGGGGGGCGCCTTCCTACGAGCAGTACTTC.

This chain uses TRBV18 with TRBJ2-1, with 12 bases that match TRBD2. The V and J ends lost 2 bases and 6 bases, in that order; junction bases with no gene match: 5. Germline CDR1 is KGHSH and CDR2 is LQKENI. The CDR3 totals 16 residues. This CDR3 reads CASSPVRTSGINEQFF. As DNA, the CDR3 is TGTGCCAGCTCACCAGTCCGGACTAGCGGGATCAATGAGCAGTTCTTC.

This clone appeared once. The rearrangement links TRBV6-5 to TRBJ2-7; weak D call: TRBD1 (6 bases). The length of the CDR3 is 15 residues. V lost 4 bases and J lost 4, with 17 bases in between. CDR1 is MNHEY, CDR2 SVGAGI, per germline. The CDR3 is CASSLPLRTVYEQYF. The CDR3 DNA reads as TGTGCCAGCAGTTTACCCCTCCGGACAGTTTACGAGCAGTACTTC.

This clone occurred a few times. The V gene is TRBV7-2, the J gene TRBJ1-1; D not resolved. This CDR3 has 13 amino acids. The V gene lost 7 bases and the J gene lost 1 base, with 10 bases spanning the gap. Germline V gives CDR1 SGHTA, CDR2 FQGNSA. Here the CDR3 reads CASKESRNTEAFF. The CDR3 DNA is TGTGCCAGCAAAGAGAGTCGGAACACTGAAGCTTTCTTT.

The rearrangement uses TRBV7-2 and TRBJ2-5; D gene uncertain. Trimming pared 4 bases from V and 5 bases from J, leaving 5 bases between. The CDR3 consists of 11 residues. CDR1 and CDR2 from the germline V gene are SGHTA and FQGNSA. CDR3 nucleotide sequence: TGTGCCAGCAGCTCTTCGGAGACCCAGTACTTC. Translating it yields CASSSSETQYF.

The V call is TRBV25-1, the J call TRBJ2-5; D not resolved. Trimming removed 1 base at V and 5 bases at J, with 8 bases between. Per the germline V gene, CDR1 is MGHDK and CDR2 is SYGVNS. The CDR3 contains 13 residues. CDR3 protein: CASSESGRETQYF. The CDR3 DNA reads as TGTGCCAGCAGTGAATCAGGCCGGGAGACCCAGTACTTC.

There are a few counts of this clone. This sequence joins TRBV29-1 and TRBJ2-3, with 7 positions matching TRBD1. The CDR3 contains 13 residues. Germline V lookup: CDR1 SQVTM, CDR2 ANQGSEA. V lost 2 bases to trimming and J lost 5 bases; unmatched junction nucleotides: 4. CDR3 in DNA: TGCAGCGTTGAACAGCGACAGGGAGATACGCAGTATTTT. It translates to CSVEQRQGDTQYF.

The chain links TRBV28 to TRBJ2-7, with 9 bases fitting TRBD1. Germline assignment: CDR1 MDHEN and CDR2 SYDVKM. The CDR3 contains 16 residues. J lost 1 base, V lost 4 bases, and 8 bases had no gene match. CDR3 bases: TGTGCCAGCAGTTCCCTTCCGGGACAGGGATCCTACGAGCAGTACTTC. Its protein is CASSSLPGQGSYEQYF.

This chain connects TRBV7-9 to TRBJ1-2, with D possibly TRBD1 on 5 matching bases. The V end lost 2 bases, the J end lost 8 bases, and 9 bases lay between the germline ends. CDR1 SEHNR and CDR2 FQNEAQ come from the germline V gene (reference sequence). CDR3 length equals 12 residues. CDR3 amino acids: CASSLMDTGYTF. Here the CDR3 DNA reads TGTGCCAGCAGCTTAATGGACACAGGCTACACCTTC.

There are a few counts of this clone. The chain employs TRBV18 and TRBJ1-3, with unresolved D. Germline V gene lookup returns CDR1 KGHSH and CDR2 LQKENI. Trimming took off 6 bases at V and 0 bases at J, with 18 bases between the two ends. The CDR3 is 17 residues long. The CDR3 bases are TGTGCCAGCTCCCCTAAGGGAGGAGCCTACTCTGGAAACACCATATATTTT. Encoded protein: CASSPKGGAYSGNTIYF.

This clone has a single count. This rearrangement joins TRBV27 to TRBJ2-5, with TRBD2 matching over 7 bases. Germline CDR1 and CDR2: MNHEY and SMNVEV (reference sequence). CDR3 length: 14 residues. V shed 2 bases and J 4 bases; nucleotides not matched to a gene: 4. CDR3 coding DNA: TGTGCCAGCAGTTTACAGACTAGCCCAGAGACCCAGTACTTC. Protein product: CASSLQTSPETQYF.

The chain couples TRBV19 to TRBJ1-6; 9 nucleotides agree with TRBD1. The V gene's germline CDR1 is LNHDA and CDR2 SQIVND (reference sequence). J was trimmed by 0 bases and V by 5 bases; bases with no gene match: 8. The CDR3 is 18 residues long. The CDR3 bases are TGTGCCAGTAGTTCTGGGACAGGGCGGAGCTCCTATAATTCACCCCTCCACTTT. Its protein product is CASSSGTGRSSYNSPLHF.

The chain carries TRBV7-9 and TRBJ2-3, with 14 positions matching TRBD2. The CDR3 covers 16 residues. The trim removed 5 bases at V and 3 bases at J, leaving 4 bases unmatched. The germline gives CDR1 SEHNR, CDR2 FQNEAQ (reference sequence). The CDR3 region has the DNA TGTGCCAGCAGCCCCGGGACTAGCGGGAGTACAGATACGCAGTATTTT. It encodes CASSPGTSGSTDTQYF.

The chain uses TRBV6-6 and TRBJ2-7; D gene unclear. Germline CDR1 and CDR2: MNHNY and SVGAGI (reference sequence). The CDR3 covers 12 residues. V lost 1 base and J lost 4, with 5 bases in between. DNA for the CDR3: TGTGCCAGCAGTTACTTCGTTTACGAGCAGTACTTC. Translation: CASSYFVYEQYF.

This chain connects TRBV5-4 to TRBJ2-1; 8 bases agree with TRBD2. Germline V gives CDR1 SGHNT, CDR2 YYREEE (reference sequence). V trimming: 4 bases; J trimming: 6 bases; junction bases outside the gene matches: 6. The CDR3 covers 14 residues. In nucleotides, the CDR3 is TGTGCCAGCAGCCGGGAGGGTATTTTCAATGAGCAGTTCTTC. Translating gives CASSREGIFNEQFF.